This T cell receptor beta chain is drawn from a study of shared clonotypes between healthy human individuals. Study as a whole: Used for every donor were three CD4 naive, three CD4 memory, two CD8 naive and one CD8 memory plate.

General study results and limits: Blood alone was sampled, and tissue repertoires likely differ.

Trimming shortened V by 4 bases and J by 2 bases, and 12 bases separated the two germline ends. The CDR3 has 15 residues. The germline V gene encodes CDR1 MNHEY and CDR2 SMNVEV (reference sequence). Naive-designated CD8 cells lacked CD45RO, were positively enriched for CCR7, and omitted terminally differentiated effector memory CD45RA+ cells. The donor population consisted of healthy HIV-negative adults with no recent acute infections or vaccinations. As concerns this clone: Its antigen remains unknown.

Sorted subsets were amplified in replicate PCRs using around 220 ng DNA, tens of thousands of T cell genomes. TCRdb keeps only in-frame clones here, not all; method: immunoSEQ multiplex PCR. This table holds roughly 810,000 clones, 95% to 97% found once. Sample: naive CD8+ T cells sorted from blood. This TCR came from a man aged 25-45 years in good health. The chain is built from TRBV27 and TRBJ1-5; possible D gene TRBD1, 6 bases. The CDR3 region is CASSYSSGGNQPQHF. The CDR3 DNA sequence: TGTGCCAGCAGTTATAGTTCAGGGGGCAATCAGCCCCAGCATTTT.